The source of this TCR beta chain is a study of siplizumab effects on memory and regulatory T cells. Profiled with immunoSEQ multiplex PCR; TCRdb holds only in-frame clones, not every one. The table shows about 120,000 clones, with 93% occurring only once. Germline CDR1 is MNHEY and CDR2 is SMNVEV (reference sequence). Germline trimming cut 5 bases from V and 0 bases from J; bases unmatched to any gene: 5. CDR3 length: 15 amino acids. V is TRBV27 and J is TRBJ1-1; the match to TRBD1 covers 8 bases. The sequence came from a human donor in good health. Material: non-Treg CD4+ T cells sorted from blood. DNA for the CDR3: TGTGCCAGCAGTCCATACAGGGGGATGAACACTGAAGCTTTCTTT. The encoded protein is CASSPYRGMNTEAFF.